The clone carrying this TCR beta chain was seen at least ten times. This entry comes from a study of blood T cells in healthy people across ages. It was with a sample-barcoded 5' primer and a J-beta primer mix that a second PCR of about 7 to 12 cycles was run. Every single cDNA molecule received a tag from a template-switch adaptor with 12 random nucleotides. TCRdb itself ran the 5' RACE reads through MiXCR, one entry per CDR3 protein. There are 730,000 or so distinct CDR3 sequences in the sample; 35% to 50% occur only once, and around 32% lies in the top ten. V gave up 0 bases and J gave up 3 bases, with 6 bases separating them. CDR1 and CDR2 from the germline V gene are LGHNA and YSLEER. This CDR3 is built from 13 residues. There were at least 6 micrograms of total RNA extracted from every sample.

Sequencing input: blood. The rearrangement joins TRBV4-3 to TRBJ2-7; no firm D call. The TCR sequence derives from a man older than 75 in good health. DNA for the CDR3: TGCGCCAGCAGCCAAGACCTAGGCTACGAGCAGTACTTC. It specifies CASSQDLGYEQYF.